The 13 T cell receptor beta chains below were found in one sample sequenced in a study of T cells in women clearing cervical HPV infection (dated 2018 in TCRdb). Libraries came from the immunoSEQ multiplex PCR assay. What TCRdb holds here is the immuneACCESS table cut down to in-frame rearrangements. Part of the clones is not present; checked against another copy, under half of the missing clones reflect an unresolved V gene, and the others are unexplained. The table kept for this sample lists around 29,000 clones. The ten top clones hold around 2.8% of the sample. The sample comprised blood buffy coat. The receptors originated from a woman between 18 and 75 years old with a cervical HPV16 infection that either progressed to CIN3+ or cleared (not recorded which).

In regard to this clone: Read sequence stops 3 residues before the CDR3 end, and the germline J gene provides the missing end. J is TRBJ1-5 and V is TRBV16, with 10 bases that match TRBD1. Germline V lookup: CDR1 KGHSY, CDR2 FQNENV. The CDR3 loop spans 17 amino acids. The trim removed 2 bases at V and 3 bases at J, leaving 7 bases unmatched. CDR3 sequence: CASSQTRQGASNQPQHF. Incomplete CDR3 DNA: TGTGCCAGCAGCCAAACCCGACAGGGGGCTTCCAATCAGCCC.

Notes on this clone: At one end, the junction sequence differs from germline, possibly due to a read error. The observed sequence ends 3 residues before the CDR3 terminus, with the missing tail filled in from the germline J gene. This chain uses TRBV18 with TRBJ2-7, with D maybe TRBD1 (6 bases). This CDR3 is 15 amino acids long. Germline values: CDR1 KGHSH, CDR2 LQKENI. The CDR3 here is CASSPPSGASYEQYF. The covered CDR3 bases are TGTGCCAGCTCCCCACCTTCAGGGGCATCCTACGAG.

A word on this clone: The CDR3 end falls 3 residues outside the read, so it is completed with the germline J gene. This chain uses TRBV12-3 or TRBV12-4 with TRBJ2-3, with D perhaps TRBD1 (5 bases). The germline V and J ends were trimmed by 3 bases and 4 bases, with 11 bases remaining between them. The CDR3 has 14 amino acids. CDR3 in amino acids: CASSLQGNADTQYF. The DNA read from the CDR3 is TGTGCCAGCAGTTTGCAGGGTAACGCAGATACG.

CDR3 region: CASSPEDTRRQDTQYF. CDR3 DNA, as far as it was read: TGCGCCAGCAGCCCCGAGGACACCCGACGCCAAGATACG. This rearrangement joins TRBV5-1 to TRBJ2-3, with D maybe TRBD1 (5 bases). The CDR3 end lies 3 residues beyond the end of the read and is filled in from the germline J gene. The CDR3 is 16 residues long. Germline lookup yields CDR1 SGHRS and CDR2 YFSETQ. Deletions cut 4 bases from V and 5 bases from J, with 20 bases between.

Notes on this clone: The read halts 3 residues ahead of the CDR3 end, with the missing end drawn from the germline J gene. The chain joins TRBV30 to TRBJ1-1; D may be TRBD1 (5 bases). The CDR3 covers 11 residues. Germline V gene data show CDR1 as GTSNPN and CDR2 as SVGIG (reference sequence). The CDR3 loop reads CAWGGVAEAFF. The part of the CDR3 DNA that was read is TGTGCTTGGGGGGGGGTCGCTGAA.

As for this clone: The CDR3 end falls 3 residues outside the read, so it is completed with the germline J gene. V and J are TRBV29-1 and TRBJ2-3; D may be TRBD2 (6 bases). The CDR3 is made up of 13 amino acids. Trimming took off 7 bases at V and 5 bases at J, with 16 bases between the two ends. The V gene's germline CDR1 is SQVTM and CDR2 ANQGSEA. The CDR3 protein is CSAPLARGDTQYF. The DNA read from the CDR3 is TGCAGCGCCCCATTAGCGCGGGGAGATACG.

Regarding this clone: The read terminates 3 residues before the CDR3 end, so the remaining end is supplied by the germline J gene. V usage is TRBV5-1 and J usage is TRBJ1-4, with no clear D. Between the trimmed V and J ends, which lost 2 bases and 2 bases, there was a span of 7 bases. The CDR3 covers 14 residues. The germline gives CDR1 SGHRS, CDR2 YFSETQ. CDR3 DNA (partial): TGCGCCAGCAGCTTAGGAGGGACTAATGAAAAA. Protein product: CASSLGGTNEK. Given in full, the CDR3 is CASSLGGTNEKLFF.

Comment on this clone: Coverage ceases 3 residues before the CDR3 finishes, and the germline J gene fills in the end. The rearrangement uses TRBV29-1 and TRBJ2-5, with 9 bases matching TRBD2. Germline V gene lookup returns CDR1 SQVTM and CDR2 ANQGSEA. V lost 3 bases to trimming and J lost 2 bases; unmatched junction nucleotides: 4. The CDR3 has 14 amino acids. CDR3 protein: CSVDPAGGQETQYF. Partial CDR3 DNA: TGCAGCGTTGATCCAGCGGGGGGACAAGAGACC.

As concerns this clone: The sequence runs out 3 residues before the end of the CDR3; the remainder is reconstructed from the germline J gene. The genes are TRBV19 and TRBJ1-5; D may be TRBD1 (5 bases). V lost 6 bases to trimming and J lost 0 bases, with 12 bases between them. Germline-derived CDR1 and CDR2 are LNHDA and SQIVND (reference sequence). This CDR3 comprises 15 residues. The CDR3 DNA, read in part, is TGTGCCAGTAGCGATAGGGGCGATAGCAATCAGCCC. Protein: CASSDRGDSNQP. Given in full, the CDR3 is CASSDRGDSNQPQHF.

The DNA read from the CDR3 is TGTGCCTGGGACAGGGACGGCACTGAA. As protein: CAWDRDGTE. The complete CDR3 sequence is CAWDRDGTEAFF. V is TRBV30 and J is TRBJ1-1; 7 nucleotides match TRBD1. The read ends 3 residues before the CDR3 terminus; that terminus is restored from the germline J gene. CDR1 and CDR2 from the germline V gene are GTSNPN and SVGIG (reference sequence). This CDR3 region has 12 residues. The J segment lost 4 bases and the V segment lost 5 bases, leaving 4 bases of the junction unmatched. Full variable domain (rest looked up from reference TRBV30 and TRBJ1-1): SQTIHQWPATLVQPVGSPLSLECTVEGTSNPNLYWYRQAAGRGLQLLFYSVGIGQISSEVPQNLSASRPQDRQFILSSKKLLLSDSGFYLCAWDRDGTEAFFGQGTRLTVV.

Worth noting for this clone: The sequenced fragment ends 3 residues before the CDR3 boundary, so the rest is inferred from the germline J gene. The gene calls are TRBV4-2 and TRBJ2-2; 15 nucleotides match TRBD2. CDR1 is LGHNA and CDR2 is YNFKEQ in the germline V gene. The V gene end was trimmed by 1 base and the J gene end by 7 bases; junction bases not matched to a gene: 1. This CDR3 contains 16 residues. CDR3 DNA, as far as it was read: TGTGCCAGCAGCCAAGGGACTAGCGGGGGGGTCGGGGAG. The encoded protein is CASSQGTSGGVGE. The full CDR3 is CASSQGTSGGVGELFF.

For this clone: The read ends 3 residues before the CDR3 terminus; that terminus is restored from the germline J gene. The V gene is TRBV2, the J gene TRBJ2-5; TRBD2 agrees at 10 bases. Losses at the gene ends were 6 bases for V and 2 bases for J; bases not matched to a gene: 3. Germline V gives CDR1 SNHLY, CDR2 FYNNEI. There are 14 residues in the CDR3. This CDR3 is CASRALAGQETQYF. Partial CDR3 DNA: TGTGCCAGCAGGGCACTAGCGGGGCAAGAGACC.

Regarding this clone: The read ends 3 residues shy of where the CDR3 ends; the end is completed using the germline J gene. This chain connects TRBV10-2 to TRBJ2-3; 8 bases are a match to TRBD2. The germline gives CDR1 WSHSY, CDR2 SAAADI. The CDR3 runs to 14 residues. V shed 3 bases, J shed 8 bases, and the junction held 7 bases outside the gene matches. This CDR3 reads CASSDRLAGATQYF. The part of the CDR3 DNA that was read is TGCGCCAGCAGTGACCGGCTAGCGGGCGCTACG.